Each of the 16 T cell receptor beta chains below was sequenced from the same sample in a study of monozygotic twins with inflammatory bowel disease. TCRdb re-analyzed the 5' RACE reads; it lists each CDR3 protein once, without DNA. Here the sample table reports roughly 200,000 distinct CDR3 sequences. Sequencing was performed on blood. The source of these receptors is a human donor with ulcerative colitis or Crohn's disease, or a healthy co-twin of an affected twin (not recorded which).

The J gene is TRBJ1-4, the V gene TRBV6-5; TCRdb gives TRBD1 as the D gene, but with no DNA this cannot be confirmed. This CDR3 contains 16 residues. Looked up from germline, CDR1 is MNHEY and CDR2 is SVGAGI. CDR3 loop: CASSTRGTGDVEKLFF.

The chain recombines TRBV5-1 with TRBJ2-1; TCRdb proposes TRBD1, but this gene call is untestable without DNA. From germline, CDR1 is SGHRS and CDR2 YFSETQ. The CDR3 has 14 amino acids. The chain's CDR3 is CASSVTGPYNEQFF.

The genes are TRBV4-1 and TRBJ2-3. Germline-derived CDR1 and CDR2 are MGHRA and YSYEKL. The CDR3 has 12 residues. CDR3 sequence: CASSQEFGTQYF.

The rearrangement joins TRBV5-1 to TRBJ1-1; TCRdb's D call, TRBD1, is unchecked because there is no DNA. The germline V gene encodes CDR1 SGHRS and CDR2 YFSETQ. There are 15 residues in the CDR3. CDR3: CASSQTQGADTEAFF.

This sequence joins TRBV6-5 and TRBJ2-7; TCRdb's D call of TRBD1 is untestable without DNA. Germline loops: CDR1 MNHEY, CDR2 SVGAGI. This CDR3 comprises 16 residues. The CDR3 spells CASSYSSGTDPYEQYF.

V is TRBV18 and J is TRBJ1-4. The CDR3 runs 15 residues. Germline assignment: CDR1 KGHSH and CDR2 LQKENI. CDR3 sequence reads: CASSPDTLGNEKLFF.

This chain uses TRBV12-3 or TRBV12-4 with TRBJ2-5; TCRdb's D call of TRBD2 is untestable without DNA. The CDR3 extends over 13 amino acids. The chain's CDR3 is CASSATSQETQYF.

The chain couples TRBV28 to TRBJ2-3. Germline CDR1 is MDHEN and CDR2 is SYDVKM. The length of the CDR3 is 12 residues. CDR3 region: CASSTRYNTQYF.

The chain couples TRBV27 to TRBJ1-2; TCRdb's D call of TRBD1 is untestable without DNA. Looked up from germline, CDR1 is MNHEY and CDR2 is SMNVEV (reference sequence). This CDR3 is 14 amino acids long. This CDR3 reads CASSRGTGSYGYTF.

V is TRBV12-3 or TRBV12-4 and J is TRBJ1-4. The CDR3 is 14 amino acids. CDR3 protein: CASSSNQEGEKLFF.

This sequence joins TRBV30 and TRBJ1-1. The CDR3 spans 13 residues. Germline V gives CDR1 GTSNPN, CDR2 SVGIG (reference sequence). The CDR3 sequence is CAWELGGGTEAFF.

The chain recombines TRBV20-1 with TRBJ2-2; TCRdb returns TRBD2, unconfirmable since there is no DNA. The CDR3 consists of 15 residues. CDR1 DFQATT and CDR2 SNEGSKA come from the germline V gene (reference sequence). CDR3 protein: CSASLGGTRTGELFF.

The rearrangement uses TRBV18 and TRBJ2-3. The CDR3 covers 12 residues. CDR1 and CDR2 from the germline V gene are KGHSH and LQKENI. CDR3 amino acids: CASSPKADTQYF.

This sequence joins TRBV7-9 and TRBJ1-1; TCRdb gives TRBD1 as the D gene, but with no DNA this cannot be confirmed. CDR1 and CDR2 from the germline V gene are SEHNR and FQNEAQ (reference sequence). The CDR3 totals 13 residues. This CDR3 is CASSFPGQGEAFF.

The chain combines TRBV12-3 or TRBV12-4 with TRBJ1-2; absent DNA, TCRdb's TRBD1 call cannot be checked. The CDR3 totals 12 residues. The CDR3: CASSLGTYGYTF.

The J gene is TRBJ2-7, the V gene TRBV7-2; the TRBD2 assignment by TCRdb is unverifiable without DNA. The CDR3 has 16 amino acids. Looked up from germline, CDR1 is SGHTA and CDR2 is FQGNSA. This chain's CDR3 is CASSLLGGGVPYEQYF. Supplemented by reference TRBV7-2 and TRBJ2-7, the full variable domain reads GAGVSQSPSNKVTEKGKDVELRCDPISGHTALYWYRQSLGQGLEFLIYFQGNSAPDKSGLPSDRFSAERTGGSVSTLTIQRTQQEDSAVYLCASSLLGGGVPYEQYFGPGTRLTVT.